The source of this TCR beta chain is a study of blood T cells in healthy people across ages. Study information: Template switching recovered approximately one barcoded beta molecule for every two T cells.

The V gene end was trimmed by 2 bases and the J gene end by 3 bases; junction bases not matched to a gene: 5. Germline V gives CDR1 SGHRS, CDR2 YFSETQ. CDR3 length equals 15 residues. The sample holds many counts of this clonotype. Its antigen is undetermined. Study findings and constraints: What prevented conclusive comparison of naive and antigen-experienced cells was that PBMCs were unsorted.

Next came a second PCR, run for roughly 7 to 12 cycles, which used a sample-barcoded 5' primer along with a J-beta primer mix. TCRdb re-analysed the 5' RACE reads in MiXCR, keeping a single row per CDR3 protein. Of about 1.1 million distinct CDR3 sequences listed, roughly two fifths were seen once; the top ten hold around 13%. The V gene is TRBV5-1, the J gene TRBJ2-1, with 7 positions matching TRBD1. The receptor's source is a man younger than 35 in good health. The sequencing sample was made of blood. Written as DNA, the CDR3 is TGCGCCAGCAGCTTTGGTAGGGGGCACTACAATGAGCAGTTCTTC. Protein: CASSFGRGHYNEQFF.